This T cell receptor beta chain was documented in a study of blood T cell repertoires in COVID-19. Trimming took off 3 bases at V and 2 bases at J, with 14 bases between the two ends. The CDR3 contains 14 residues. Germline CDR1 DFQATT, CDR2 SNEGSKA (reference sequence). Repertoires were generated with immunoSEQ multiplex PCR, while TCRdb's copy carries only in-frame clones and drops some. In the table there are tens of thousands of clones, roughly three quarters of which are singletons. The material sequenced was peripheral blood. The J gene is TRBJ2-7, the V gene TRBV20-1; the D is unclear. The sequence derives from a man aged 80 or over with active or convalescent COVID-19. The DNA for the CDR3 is TGCAGTGCTAGTCCCTATCTCGCTGCCTACGAGCAGTACTTC. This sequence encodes CSASPYLAAYEQYF.